This T cell receptor beta chain was retrieved from a study of OX40 agonist ivuxolimab in advanced cancers. Study-level findings and limits: Some patients who did not respond also had low normalized T-cell clonal expansion.

Autoimmune disease history or systemic immunosuppression meant exclusion. Germline lookup yields CDR1 SEHNR and CDR2 FQNEAQ (reference sequence). The germline V and J ends were trimmed by 1 base and 4 bases, with 13 bases remaining between them. The CDR3 length is 15 residues. Comments on this clone: Its antigen is unidentified.

TCRdb keeps only in-frame clones here, not all; method: immunoSEQ multiplex PCR. Of approximately 100,000 clones listed, roughly 91% were seen once; the top ten hold about 0.31%. This chain uses TRBV7-9 with TRBJ1-2, with a weak D call TRBD1 (6 bases). The sample here was CD4+ or CD8+ T cells sorted from blood, taken in a trial of the OX40 agonist ivuxolimab. The clonotype was recovered from an adult with an advanced solid tumor such as melanoma, head and neck, liver or kidney cancer. The CDR3 DNA sequence: TGTGCCAGCAGCTTAGAGGCCAGGGGAAGCTATGGCTACACCTTC. It codes for CASSLEARGSYGYTF.